The entry that follows covers one TCR beta chain sequence. Its antigen is unknown. No base quality values were provided; no much bigger clone lies one nucleotide off. CDR1 and CDR2, looked up from the germline V gene, are ENHRY and SYGVKD. Spanning cysteine to phenylalanine, the CDR3 consists of 16 amino acids. This entry keeps only the CDR3 DNA: 48 bases, framed from base 1. V lost 6 bases and J lost 3 bases; the stretch between them is 17 bases long. This sample is drawn from a study of PD-1 blockade in classical Hodgkin lymphoma (dated by TCRdb to 2019 to 2021). Study-wide context: Nivolumab dosing was 3 mg/kg intravenously every 2 weeks, continuing until either disease progression or unacceptable toxicity. The study used TCR beta sequencing and CyTOF to define a peripheral blood immune signature of response to PD-1 blockade in classical Hodgkin lymphoma. Beyond this particular receptor, the publication reports: Baseline TCR diversity was reported to be lower in newly diagnosed patients than in healthy donors, and even lower in relapsed/refractory patients. A significant rise by C4D1 was seen in CD4+ but not CD8+ TCR diversity (p=0.0027 vs p=0.16), with the rise being most apparent in complete responders (p=0.02). Among trial patients, those achieving complete response had baseline diversity similar to that of newly diagnosed patients, while diversity was significantly lower in partial responders and progressors. Lower diversity was seen in patients whose nivolumab began less than 1 year after ASCT, and these patients were left out of later analyses so that immune reconstitution would not confound the results. The study covered only a single clinical trial cohort, and the causes of the repertoire differences, possibly disease activity or prior therapy, were still not defined.

The Qiagen DNeasy kit was used to extract genomic DNA both from unsorted PBMCs and from the negatively selected CD4+ and CD8+ fractions. TCR beta CDR3 regions were amplified by immunoSEQ multiplex PCR using primers annealing to V and J segments. A synthetic immune receptor repertoire was used to minimize amplification bias, and remaining bias was computationally removed after sequencing. On the authors' methods: Custom Python scripts were used to quantify repertoire diversity as the Shannon entropy index. The unsorted, CD4+ and CD8+ repertoires were each analyzed separately, with the exception of combined analyses, where CD4+ and CD8+ sequences were merged in silico. Clonal expansion was defined as a frequency increase of at least 2-fold after treatment compared with C1D1, and clones undetected at baseline were assigned a pseudocount of 0.5. Singleton clones were defined as clones with 0 or 1 copy at C1D1, and non-singleton clones were defined as clones with 2 or more copies. Clones expanded in unsorted samples were assigned a CD4+, CD8+ or unknown annotation through matching of protein sequences in sorted samples from the same patient. Wilcoxon tests on paired samples were used to test diversity changes from C1D1 to C4D1. TCRdb retrieved this table from immuneACCESS and kept in-frame rearrangements only. Not all clones are present; in checked studies, unresolved V genes account for under half, and no reason is known for the remainder. The D gene and trimming were derived from the DNA, and the V and J assignments and clone size from that table. Counted in this sample were 90,000 to 100,000 clones; around 78% of them appeared once. The ten top clones hold less than 10% of the sample.

The sample's time point, from its label and the paper: cycle 4 day 1 (C4D1), after less than 7 weeks of nivolumab. Every trial patient had relapsed following autologous stem cell transplantation, and prior brentuximab vedotin exposure was what differed among cohorts A, B and C. The trial cohort was composed of under 70 patients with relapsed/refractory classical Hodgkin lymphoma, for whom complete response, partial response or progressive disease was recorded as best overall response. Trial patients were treated with single-agent nivolumab in the multi-cohort phase II CheckMate 205 trial. An independent review committee assessed best overall response by applying the 2007 International Working Group response criteria. Trial PBMCs were collected immediately before nivolumab initiation (C1D1) and during therapy at cycle 2 day 1 and cycle 4 day 1. Peripheral blood was collected in 8 mL Vacutainer Cell Preparation Tubes, from which PBMCs were isolated by centrifugation and then cryopreserved.

The chain is assembled from TRBV10-3 and TRBJ2-2; the D gene is perhaps TRBD1, on 6 matching bases. The receptor's source is a human donor with classical Hodgkin lymphoma. The sequenced sample was peripheral blood mononuclear cells (PBMCs), obtained before the fourth cycle of nivolumab. The DNA is TGTGCCATCAGCTCTGGGGGCAAGGCGGACACCGGGGAGCTGTTTTTT. It translates as CAISSGGKADTGELFF.